This T cell receptor (beta chain) was sequenced during a study of T-cell memory formation after mild COVID-19. The germline CDR1 and CDR2 sequences are MRHNA and SNTAGT. Germline trimming cut 6 bases from V and 6 bases from J; bases unmatched to any gene: 8. The CDR3 extends over 15 amino acids. TCRdb ran MiXCR on the 5' RACE reads and lists one entry per CDR3 protein. The sample consists of about 240,000 distinct CDR3 sequences, roughly 9.4% of them appearing once. The sequenced sample was PBMCs or a T cell subset sorted from them (not recorded which). The chain joins TRBV6-4 to TRBJ2-1; TRBD2 agrees at 10 bases. This sequence originates from a man aged 18 to 30 who had mild COVID-19 (a few samples of this study predate the infection). Cell type and time point are not known. The CDR3, as DNA: TGTGCCAGCAGCCCCAGACTAGCGGGCGGCAATGAGCAGTTCTTC. Amino acid sequence: CASSPRLAGGNEQFF.